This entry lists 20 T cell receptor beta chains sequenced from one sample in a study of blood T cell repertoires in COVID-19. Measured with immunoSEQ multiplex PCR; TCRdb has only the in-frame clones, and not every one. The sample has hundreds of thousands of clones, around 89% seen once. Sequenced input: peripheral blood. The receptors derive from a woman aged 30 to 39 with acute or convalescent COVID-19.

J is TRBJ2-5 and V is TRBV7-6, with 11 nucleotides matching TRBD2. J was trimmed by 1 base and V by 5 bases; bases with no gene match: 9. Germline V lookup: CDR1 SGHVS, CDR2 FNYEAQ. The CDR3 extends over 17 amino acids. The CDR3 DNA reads TGTGCCAGCAGCGCAAGGGAACTAGCGGGGGTCCAAGAGACCCAGTACTTC. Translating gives CASSARELAGVQETQYF.

CDR3 loop: CASSPDDRVLTGELFF. The CDR3 region has the DNA TGTGCCAGCAGTCCTGACGACAGGGTCCTAACCGGGGAGCTGTTTTTT. The rearrangement links TRBV28 to TRBJ2-2; 7 bases fit TRBD1. The CDR3 consists of 16 residues. The germline V gene has CDR1 MDHEN and CDR2 SYDVKM. V was pared by 5 bases and J by 5 bases, with 11 bases of the junction left unmatched. Combining the CDR3 with reference TRBV28 and TRBJ2-2 gives the whole variable domain DVKVTQSSRYLVKRTGEKVFLECVQDMDHENMFWYRQDPGLGLRLIYFSYDVKMKEKGDIPEGYSVSREKKERFSLILESASTNQTSMYLCASSPDDRVLTGELFFGEGSRLTVL.

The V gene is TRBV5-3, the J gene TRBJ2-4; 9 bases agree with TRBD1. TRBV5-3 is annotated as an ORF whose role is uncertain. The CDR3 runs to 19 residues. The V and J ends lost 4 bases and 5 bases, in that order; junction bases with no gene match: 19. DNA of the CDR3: TGTGCCAGAAGCCCAGGACAGGGGCCACCTTGGACTACAGAAAACATTCAGTACTTC. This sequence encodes CARSPGQGPPWTTENIQYF.

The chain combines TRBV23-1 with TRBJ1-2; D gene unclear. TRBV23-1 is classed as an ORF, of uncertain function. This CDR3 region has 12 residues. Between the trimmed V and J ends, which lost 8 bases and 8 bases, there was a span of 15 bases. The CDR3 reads CASLGWVWGYTF. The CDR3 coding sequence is TGCGCCAGCCTCGGGTGGGTTTGGGGCTACACCTTC.

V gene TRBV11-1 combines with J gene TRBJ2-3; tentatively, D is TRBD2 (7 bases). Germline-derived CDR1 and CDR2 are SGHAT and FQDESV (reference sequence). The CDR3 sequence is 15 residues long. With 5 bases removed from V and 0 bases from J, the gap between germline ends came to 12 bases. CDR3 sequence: CASSRRGPSTDTQYF. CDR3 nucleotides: TGTGCCAGCAGCAGGCGGGGGCCGAGCACAGATACGCAGTATTTT.

The CDR3 region has the DNA TGTGCCAGCAGCGCCACACAGGGAAGGAGTCACGAGCAGTACTTC. Its protein product is CASSATQGRSHEQYF. V is TRBV9 and J is TRBJ2-7; perhaps TRBD1 as D (6 bases). V lost 3 bases to trimming and J lost 5 bases, with 18 bases between them. The CDR3 totals 15 residues. Germline values: CDR1 SGDLS, CDR2 YYNGEE. The full variable domain, completed using reference TRBV9 and TRBJ2-7, is DSGVTQTPKHLITATGQRVTLRCSPRSGDLSVYWYQQSLDQGLQFLIQYYNGEERAKGNILERFSAQQFPDLHSELNLSSLELGDSALYFCASSATQGRSHEQYFGPGTRLTVT.

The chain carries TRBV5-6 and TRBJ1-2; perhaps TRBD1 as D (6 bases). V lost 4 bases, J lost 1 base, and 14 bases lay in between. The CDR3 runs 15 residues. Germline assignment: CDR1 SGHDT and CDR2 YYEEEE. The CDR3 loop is CASSSDRSGNYGYTF. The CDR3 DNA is TGTGCCAGCAGCAGCGACAGGTCGGGTAACTATGGCTACACCTTC.

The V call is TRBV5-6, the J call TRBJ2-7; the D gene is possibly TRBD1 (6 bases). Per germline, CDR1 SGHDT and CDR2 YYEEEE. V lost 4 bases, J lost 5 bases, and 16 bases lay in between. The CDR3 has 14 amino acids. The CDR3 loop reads CASSQGGQFHEQYF. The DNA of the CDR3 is TGTGCCAGCAGCCAAGGCGGACAGTTCCACGAGCAGTACTTC.

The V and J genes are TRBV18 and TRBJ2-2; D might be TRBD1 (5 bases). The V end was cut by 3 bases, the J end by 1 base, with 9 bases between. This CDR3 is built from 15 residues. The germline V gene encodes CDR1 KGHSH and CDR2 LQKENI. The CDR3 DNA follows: TGTGCCAGCTCACCCGACAGATTGAACACCGGGGAGCTGTTTTTT. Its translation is CASSPDRLNTGELFF.

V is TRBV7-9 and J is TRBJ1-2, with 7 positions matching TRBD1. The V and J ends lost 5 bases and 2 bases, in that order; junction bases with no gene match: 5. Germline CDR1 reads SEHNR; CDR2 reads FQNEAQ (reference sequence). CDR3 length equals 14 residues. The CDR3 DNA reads TGTGCCAGCAGCCCGGGACAGATGAACTATGGCTACACCTTC. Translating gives CASSPGQMNYGYTF.

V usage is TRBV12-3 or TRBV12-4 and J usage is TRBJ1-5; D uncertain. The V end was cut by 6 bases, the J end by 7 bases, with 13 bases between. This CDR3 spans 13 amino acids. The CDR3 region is CASSPAGGQPQHF. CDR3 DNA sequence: TGTGCCAGCAGCCCTGCGGGCGGACAGCCCCAGCATTTT.

DNA for the CDR3: TGTGCCAGCAGCGCGAGGGACAGGTCCTACGAGCAGTACTTC. It is translated as CASSARDRSYEQYF. The gene calls are TRBV13 and TRBJ2-7, with TRBD1 matching 8 bases. The germline CDR1 and CDR2 sequences are PRHDT and FYEKMQ (reference sequence). The CDR3 has 14 residues. V shed 5 bases, J shed 1 base, and the junction held 4 bases outside the gene matches.

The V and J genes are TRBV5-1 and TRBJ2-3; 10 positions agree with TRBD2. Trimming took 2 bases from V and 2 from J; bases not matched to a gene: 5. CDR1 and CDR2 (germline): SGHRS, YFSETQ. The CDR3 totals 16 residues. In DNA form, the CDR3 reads TGCGCCAGCAGCTTCCAAGCGGGGGGGCCCACAGATACGCAGTATTTT. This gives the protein CASSFQAGGPTDTQYF.

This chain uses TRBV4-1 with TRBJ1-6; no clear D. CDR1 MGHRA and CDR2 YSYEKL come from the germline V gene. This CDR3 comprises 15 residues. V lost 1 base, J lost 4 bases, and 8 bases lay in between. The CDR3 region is CASSQVSSYNSPLHF. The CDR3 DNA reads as TGCGCCAGCAGCCAAGTCTCCAGTTATAATTCACCCCTCCACTTT.

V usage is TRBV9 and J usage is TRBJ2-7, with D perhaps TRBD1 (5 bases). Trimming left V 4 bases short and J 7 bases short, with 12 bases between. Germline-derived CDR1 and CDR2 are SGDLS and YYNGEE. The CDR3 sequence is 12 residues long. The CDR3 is CASSRGSGEQYF. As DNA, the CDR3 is TGTGCCAGCAGCAGGGGTTCAGGAGAGCAGTACTTC.

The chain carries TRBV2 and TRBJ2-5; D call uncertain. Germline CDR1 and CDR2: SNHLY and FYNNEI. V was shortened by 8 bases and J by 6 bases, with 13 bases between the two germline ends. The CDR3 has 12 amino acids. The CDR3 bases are TGTGCCAGCTGGGCAGCTCAGAAGACCCAGTACTTC. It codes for CASWAAQKTQYF.

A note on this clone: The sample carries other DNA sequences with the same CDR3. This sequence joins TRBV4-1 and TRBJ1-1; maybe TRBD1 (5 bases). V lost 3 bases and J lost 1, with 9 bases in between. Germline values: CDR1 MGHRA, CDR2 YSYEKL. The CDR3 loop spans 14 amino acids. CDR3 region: CASSQHQGNTEAFF. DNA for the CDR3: TGCGCCAGCAGCCAGCACCAGGGGAACACTGAAGCTTTCTTT.

The CDR3 reads CASSLGPMNTEAFF. In DNA form, the CDR3 reads TGTGCCAGCAGCTTAGGGCCGATGAACACTGAAGCTTTCTTT. This chain connects TRBV7-2 to TRBJ1-1; D unclear. V was trimmed by 1 base and J by 0 bases, leaving 6 bases between them. From germline, CDR1 is SGHTA and CDR2 FQGNSA. CDR3 length: 14 amino acids. The variable domain in full, completed from reference TRBV7-2 and TRBJ1-1, reads GAGVSQSPSNKVTEKGKDVELRCDPISGHTALYWYRQSLGQGLEFLIYFQGNSAPDKSGLPSDRFSAERTGGSVSTLTIQRTQQEDSAVYLCASSLGPMNTEAFFGQGTRLTVV.

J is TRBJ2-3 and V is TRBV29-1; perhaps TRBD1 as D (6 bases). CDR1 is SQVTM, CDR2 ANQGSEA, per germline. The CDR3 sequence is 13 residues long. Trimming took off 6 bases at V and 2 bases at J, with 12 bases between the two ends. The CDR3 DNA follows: TGCAGCGTGAGGGGACACGACACAGATACGCAGTATTTT. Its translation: CSVRGHDTDTQYF.

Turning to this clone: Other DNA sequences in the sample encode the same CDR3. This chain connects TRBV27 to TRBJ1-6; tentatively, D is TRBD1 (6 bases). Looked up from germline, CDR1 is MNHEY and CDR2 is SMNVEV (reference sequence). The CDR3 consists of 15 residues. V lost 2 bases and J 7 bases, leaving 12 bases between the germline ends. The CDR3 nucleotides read TGTGCCAGCAGTTTACGAAGACAGGACAATTCACCCCTCCACTTT. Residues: CASSLRRQDNSPLHF.